One and the same sample provided the 4 T cell receptor beta chains below, sequenced in a study of response to subunit inactivated influenza vaccine. Via MiXCR, TCRdb re-called the RT-PCR reads, giving one row per CDR3 protein. This sample has 700,000 to 900,000 distinct CDR3 sequences, with 20% to 25% found just once. Here the sequenced sample was PBMCs from blood, taken 5 days after vaccination. Source of these receptors: a man aged 50 to 59 who received an inactivated influenza vaccine.

The sample holds a few counts of this clonotype. The rearrangement uses TRBV10-3 and TRBJ2-3; D uncertain. V shed 3 bases and J shed 1 base, with 17 bases lying between them. CDR1 and CDR2 from the germline V gene are ENHRY and SYGVKD. CDR3 size: 17 residues. The CDR3: CAISDRTQLKGTDTQYF. In nucleotides, the CDR3 is TGTGCCATCAGTGACCGGACCCAACTAAAGGGCACAGATACGCAGTATTTT.

DNA for the CDR3: TGTGCCAGCAGCCAAGTCCTCTCACGGGAGCAGTACTTC. Its protein is CASSQVLSREQYF. The V gene is TRBV3-1, the J gene TRBJ2-7, with no clear D. Per germline, CDR1 LGHDT and CDR2 YNNKEL (reference sequence). There are 13 residues in the CDR3. V lost 1 base to trimming and J lost 7 bases, with 11 bases between them.

The chain carries TRBV29-1 and TRBJ2-7; 9 bases match TRBD2. Germline CDR1 reads SQVTM; CDR2 reads ANQGSEA. The CDR3 is made up of 15 amino acids. After removal of 6 bases from V and 5 bases from J, the junction contained 14 bases not matched to a gene. The CDR3 sequence: CSVQGLAGTWDEQYF. CDR3 DNA: TGCAGCGTCCAAGGGCTAGCGGGAACGTGGGACGAGCAGTACTTC.

This clonotype was found a few times. V and J are TRBV15 and TRBJ2-7; the D is unclear. This CDR3 comprises 14 residues. From germline, CDR1 is LNHNV and CDR2 YYDKDF (reference sequence). Trimming took 0 bases from V and 3 from J, leaving 9 bases between them. The CDR3 DNA sequence: TGTGCCACCAGCAGAGATGTAGAAGTCTACGAGCAGTACTTC. Translating it yields CATSRDVEVYEQYF.